The 21 T cell receptor beta chains in this list originate from one sample, sequenced in a study of cytomegalovirus exposure and HLA in healthy donors. PCR involved 60 Vbeta and 13 Jbeta primers. This table comes from immunoSEQ multiplex PCR, and its TCRdb copy is limited to in-frame clones, with some not included. The sample carries 130,000 to 150,000 clones, about four fifths recorded once. The sequenced material came from PBMCs. These receptors all stem from a man in his forties in good health and CMV-seronegative.

This chain connects TRBV9 to TRBJ2-1; 7 nucleotides agree with TRBD2. The CDR3 runs to 14 residues. Germline V gene data show CDR1 as SGDLS and CDR2 as YYNGEE. The V segment lost 2 bases and the J segment 9 bases; nucleotides outside the gene matches: 8. CDR3 amino acids: CASSVDGSGVEQFF. The CDR3 nucleotides read TGTGCCAGCAGCGTCGACGGGAGCGGGGTTGAGCAGTTCTTC. The whole variable domain, filled in from reference TRBV9 and TRBJ2-1, reads DSGVTQTPKHLITATGQRVTLRCSPRSGDLSVYWYQQSLDQGLQFLIQYYNGEERAKGNILERFSAQQFPDLHSELNLSSLELGDSALYFCASSVDGSGVEQFFGPGTRLTVL.

CDR3 sequence reads: CASSGLVAGELFF. Here the CDR3 DNA reads TGTGCCAGCAGCGGACTAGTGGCCGGGGAGCTGTTTTTT. The rearrangement joins TRBV2 to TRBJ2-2; 7 bases align to TRBD2. J gave up 6 bases and V 6 bases, and 4 bases lay outside the gene matches. Per the germline V gene, CDR1 is SNHLY and CDR2 is FYNNEI. This CDR3 contains 13 residues.

The chain recombines TRBV18 with TRBJ2-3; a weak D match, TRBD1 (5 bases). This CDR3 has 16 residues. Germline V gene sequence: CDR1 KGHSH, CDR2 LQKENI. Trimming stripped 3 bases from V and 5 bases from J, with 18 bases between. The CDR3 sequence: CASSPIGQGVKDTQYF. CDR3 DNA: TGTGCCAGCTCACCTATAGGGCAGGGCGTCAAAGATACGCAGTATTTT.

This chain joins TRBV7-8 and TRBJ1-5; tentative D call: TRBD1 (6 bases). V gave up 1 base and J gave up 2 bases, with 6 bases separating them. From germline, CDR1 is SGHVS and CDR2 FQNEAQ. The CDR3 is made up of 14 amino acids. CDR3 nucleotide sequence: TGTGCCAGCAGCTTAGGACAGGGCAATCAGCCCCAGCATTTT. Translated, it gives CASSLGQGNQPQHF.

This clone has a single count. Other DNA sequences from this sample encode an identical CDR3 as well. The gene calls are TRBV5-6 and TRBJ2-5; 8 bases are shared with TRBD2. Germline assignment: CDR1 SGHDT and CDR2 YYEEEE. The CDR3 loop spans 15 amino acids. With V trimmed by 0 bases and J by 2 bases, 3 bases remained unmatched. CDR3 coding DNA: TGTGCCAGCAGCTTGGGGCTAGCGGGTCAAGAGACCCAGTACTTC. It codes for CASSLGLAGQETQYF.

The chain is built from TRBV7-9 and TRBJ1-5; D call uncertain. V was trimmed by 5 bases and J by 3 bases, leaving 23 bases between them. Germline V gene sequence: CDR1 SEHNR, CDR2 FQNEAQ (reference sequence). The CDR3 extends over 18 amino acids. The CDR3 sequence is CASSRIPGTPWDNQPQHF. CDR3 nucleotides: TGTGCCAGCAGCCGTATCCCGGGAACGCCGTGGGACAATCAGCCCCAGCATTTT.

This chain connects TRBV30 to TRBJ2-2, with 7 bases fitting TRBD1. J was trimmed by 2 bases and V by 3 bases; bases with no gene match: 12. Germline CDR1 is GTSNPN and CDR2 is SVGIG (reference sequence). The CDR3 spans 17 residues. Here the CDR3 reads CAWRSRTRDRNTGELFF. CDR3 bases: TGTGCCTGGAGGTCCAGAACCCGGGACAGAAACACCGGGGAGCTGTTTTTT.

The chain combines TRBV20-1 with TRBJ1-2; D is unresolved. The CDR3 is 11 amino acids. Germline CDR1 is DFQATT and CDR2 is SNEGSKA (reference sequence). With 8 bases removed from V and 3 bases from J, the gap between germline ends came to 10 bases. In nucleotides, the CDR3 is TGCAGTACCTCGGCGGACTATGGCTACACCTTC. Encoded protein: CSTSADYGYTF.

The chain is built from TRBV12-5 and TRBJ1-5, with unresolved D. Germline values: CDR1 LGHNT, CDR2 FRNRAP. V was pared by 5 bases and J by 0 bases, with 8 bases between. The CDR3 sequence is 14 residues long. This chain's CDR3 is CASGPQYSNQPQHF. The CDR3, as DNA: TGTGCTAGTGGTCCACAATATAGCAATCAGCCCCAGCATTTT. The whole variable domain, remainder taken from reference TRBV12-5 and TRBJ1-5, is DARVTQTPRHKVTEMGQEVTMRCQPILGHNTVFWYRQTMMQGLELLAYFRNRAPLDDSGMPKDRFSAEMPDATLATLKIQPSEPRDSAVYFCASGPQYSNQPQHFGDGTRLSIL.

The rearrangement uses TRBV5-1 and TRBJ2-5; TRBD1 aligns across 9 bases. The end of the DNA is better explained by TRBJ2-7, so the J call may be wrong. Germline V gene data show CDR1 as SGHRS and CDR2 as YFSETQ. The CDR3 spans 14 residues. In DNA form, the CDR3 reads TGCGCCAGCAGCCCCCGGGACAGGGTGGGCGAGCAGTACTTC. The encoded protein is CASSPRDRVGEQYF.

This chain uses TRBV7-2 with TRBJ1-2, with D perhaps TRBD1 (6 bases). V was clipped by 7 bases and J by 7 bases, with 10 bases between them. CDR3 length equals 11 residues. Germline loops: CDR1 SGHTA, CDR2 FQGNSA. The CDR3 protein is CASTRGGGYTF. CDR3 coding DNA: TGTGCCAGCACAAGGGGGGGTGGCTACACCTTC.

The rearrangement uses TRBV30 and TRBJ1-1; the match to TRBD1 covers 7 bases. This CDR3 is 13 amino acids long. The germline V gene has CDR1 GTSNPN and CDR2 SVGIG (reference sequence). Trimming cost V 1 base and J 6 bases; bases outside gene matches: 5. CDR3 region: CAWSGHRGAEAFF. The CDR3 DNA sequence: TGTGCCTGGAGTGGGCACAGGGGCGCTGAAGCTTTCTTT.

The rearrangement links TRBV28 to TRBJ2-7; TRBD2 is a possible D gene (7 bases). Trimming left V 3 bases short and J 5 bases short, with 14 bases between. CDR1 and CDR2 (germline): MDHEN, SYDVKM. The CDR3 has 14 residues. CDR3 DNA: TGTGCCAGCAGTTTTGGGGGGGCTTACAACGAGCAGTACTTC. Amino acids: CASSFGGAYNEQYF.

The chain employs TRBV7-2 and TRBJ2-5, with 8 bases that match TRBD1. Per the germline V gene, CDR1 is SGHTA and CDR2 is FQGNSA. Trimming took 2 bases from V and 5 from J; bases not matched to a gene: 1. CDR3 size: 13 residues. CDR3 sequence: CASSLNRGETQYF. In nucleotides, the CDR3 is TGTGCCAGCAGCTTAAACAGGGGGGAGACCCAGTACTTC.

The rearrangement uses TRBV18 and TRBJ1-2, with 9 positions matching TRBD1. After removal of 6 bases from V and 7 bases from J, the junction contained 3 bases not matched to a gene. This CDR3 comprises 12 residues. CDR1 and CDR2 from the germline V gene are KGHSH and LQKENI. The CDR3 here is CASSTGGFGYTF. Written as DNA, the CDR3 is TGTGCCAGCTCCACAGGGGGCTTTGGCTACACCTTC.

The genes are TRBV16 and TRBJ1-5; D is perhaps TRBD1 (6 bases). This CDR3 spans 18 amino acids. The germline V gene encodes CDR1 KGHSY and CDR2 FQNENV. V was trimmed by 0 bases and J by 4 bases, leaving 19 bases between them. CDR3 DNA: TGTGCCAGCAGCCAATCGGACAGTGGGAGCGGATCAAATCAGCCCCAGCATTTT. Translation: CASSQSDSGSGSNQPQHF.

The rearrangement joins TRBV5-1 to TRBJ1-4, with D maybe TRBD1 (6 bases). Germline CDR1 is SGHRS and CDR2 is YFSETQ. Trimming cost V 4 bases and J 5 bases, with 15 bases left between them. The length of the CDR3 is 15 residues. The CDR3 reads CASSLVTGINEKLFF. The CDR3 DNA is TGCGCCAGCAGCCTTGTTACAGGGATAAATGAAAAACTGTTTTTT.

A single count supports this clone. This chain links TRBV18 with TRBJ1-2, with TRBD1 matching 8 bases. Per germline, CDR1 KGHSH and CDR2 LQKENI. The CDR3 is made up of 13 amino acids. V shed 3 bases and J 7 bases; nucleotides not matched to a gene: 4. The CDR3 nucleotides are TGTGCCAGCTCACCCGGACAGGGTGGTGGCTACACCTTC. As protein: CASSPGQGGGYTF. Full variable domain (remainder filled in from reference TRBV18 and TRBJ1-2): NAGVMQNPRHLVRRRGQEARLRCSPMKGHSHVYWYRQLPEEGLKFMVYLQKENIIDESGMPKERFSAEFPKEGPSILRIQQVVRGDSAAYFCASSPGQGGGYTFGSGTRLTVV.

This chain joins TRBV18 and TRBJ2-7, with D hard to call. V gave up 0 bases and J gave up 3 bases, with 12 bases separating them. Germline V gene data show CDR1 as KGHSH and CDR2 as LQKENI. CDR3 length: 15 amino acids. As DNA, the CDR3 is TGTGCCAGCTCACCACCTCACAGACCTATCTACGAGCAGTACTTC. Protein product: CASSPPHRPIYEQYF.

This clone was seen a single time. The chain recombines TRBV19 with TRBJ1-2; D ambiguous. The CDR3 is made up of 12 amino acids. The ends were cut back, 2 bases at V and 5 bases at J, with 6 bases in the middle. In germline, CDR1 is LNHDA, CDR2 SQIVND (reference sequence). The CDR3 DNA reads TGTGCCAGTAGTATACCAGGATATGGCTACACCTTC. Protein: CASSIPGYGYTF.

Concerning this clone: An end of the junction differs from the germline gene, which may be a read error. The same CDR3 can be traced to other DNA sequences in this sample. The CDR3 protein is CAWITHNSPLHF. In nucleotides, the CDR3 is TGTGCCTGGATAACTCATAATTCCCCCCTCCACTTT. The rearrangement joins TRBV30 to TRBJ1-6; D is unclear. Per the germline V gene, CDR1 is GTSNPN and CDR2 is SVGIG (reference sequence). This CDR3 comprises 12 residues.